The next 12 T cell receptor beta chains were all read from a single sample in a study of blood T cell repertoires in COVID-19. Clones were sequenced by immunoSEQ multiplex PCR, and TCRdb holds only the in-frame ones, with some missing. The sample gives roughly 280,000 clones, over 80% of which show up once; about 4.3% is in the top ten. The sample consisted of peripheral blood. These receptors all stem from a man between 60 and 70 years old who had recovered from COVID-19.

This clone occurred many times. The V and J genes are TRBV19 and TRBJ2-5; 8 bases align to TRBD1. The CDR3 extends over 17 amino acids. Germline trimming cut 5 bases from V and 0 bases from J; bases unmatched to any gene: 11. Germline V lookup: CDR1 LNHDA, CDR2 SQIVND (reference sequence). Here the CDR3 reads CASSSIHRGSYQETQYF. The CDR3 DNA sequence: TGTGCCAGTAGTTCAATACACAGGGGGTCCTACCAAGAGACCCAGTACTTC.

This chain uses TRBV5-1 with TRBJ2-5; 11 bases are shared with TRBD2. The CDR3 is 16 amino acids. CDR1 and CDR2 (germline): SGHRS, YFSETQ. V shed 4 bases and J 1 base; nucleotides not matched to a gene: 6. The CDR3 DNA follows: TGCGCCAGCAGCCATACTAGCGGGAGCCCCCAAGAGACCCAGTACTTC. It encodes CASSHTSGSPQETQYF.

V and J are TRBV21-1 and TRBJ2-7; the DNA was not used to check the table's D call, TRBD2. TRBV21-1 is a listed pseudogene. The CDR3 totals 14 residues. The CDR3 reads CASSKGTIEGKQYF. In nucleotides, the CDR3 is TGTGCCAGCAGCAAAGGGACTATTGAAGGGAAGCAGTACTTC.

This clone has only a few counts. The chain joins TRBV25-1 to TRBJ2-2, with D maybe TRBD1 (5 bases). V lost 4 bases and J lost 5, with 11 bases in between. The germline CDR1 and CDR2 sequences are MGHDK and SYGVNS. This CDR3 region has 14 residues. The CDR3 region has the DNA TGTGCCAGCAGTGTAGGGGCGGTGACCGGGGAGCTGTTTTTT. As protein: CASSVGAVTGELFF.

The chain recombines TRBV19 with TRBJ2-3, with TRBD2 as a possible D gene (6 bases). Trimming took off 8 bases at V and 8 bases at J, with 17 bases between the two ends. CDR1 LNHDA and CDR2 SQIVND come from the germline V gene (reference sequence). CDR3 length: 13 residues. CDR3 nucleotide sequence: TGTGCCAGTCGGCTTAGGGAGGTTGGTACGCAGTATTTT. This gives the protein CASRLREVGTQYF.

This clone was counted a few times. The chain employs TRBV19 and TRBJ1-6, with TRBD1 matching 7 bases. Germline values: CDR1 LNHDA, CDR2 SQIVND (reference sequence). V was clipped by 3 bases and J by 9 bases; unmatched bases: 8. This CDR3 has 15 amino acids. The DNA of the CDR3 is TGTGCCAGTAGTATCCGGCAGGGGGTAGCTTCACCCCTCCACTTT. Translating it yields CASSIRQGVASPLHF.

A word on this clone: The junction and the germline gene differ at one end; a read error may be behind it. The genes are TRBV4-1 and TRBJ1-4; D remains ambiguous. Germline V gives CDR1 MGHRA, CDR2 YSYEKL. This CDR3 spans 15 amino acids. CDR3 in DNA: TGCGCCAGCAGCAAAGACGGAGGAGGTAATGAAAAACTGTTTTTT. It yields the protein CASSKDGGGNEKLFF.

This clone was seen only once. The gene calls are TRBV12-2 and TRBJ1-5. TRBV12-2 is a known pseudogene. The CDR3 is 16 amino acids. In nucleotides, the CDR3 is TGTGCAAGTCGCTTCAATCCCGGGACCCGGGGGCAGCCCCAGCATTTT. Protein sequence: CASRFNPGTRGQPQHF.

In its sample, this clone was seen a few times. This chain joins TRBV6-5 and TRBJ1-3; unclear D gene. Per germline, CDR1 MNHEY and CDR2 SVGAGI. Trimming left V 7 bases short and J 0 bases short, with 10 bases between. This CDR3 contains 14 residues. CDR3 region: CASKRGYSGNTIYF. The CDR3, as DNA: TGTGCCAGCAAAAGAGGATACTCTGGAAACACCATATATTTT.

This rearrangement joins TRBV7-2 to TRBJ1-1; tentative D call: TRBD1 (6 bases). The germline CDR1 and CDR2 sequences are SGHTA and FQGNSA. Trimming left V 2 bases short and J 8 bases short, with 12 bases between. The CDR3 totals 13 residues. CDR3 sequence (DNA): TGTGCCAGCAGCTTATTATCTGGGGGCGAAGCTTTCTTT. It specifies CASSLLSGGEAFF.

The chain joins TRBV5-1 to TRBJ1-1; no clear D. The CDR3 covers 16 residues. Germline V lookup: CDR1 SGHRS, CDR2 YFSETQ. The V gene lost 0 bases and the J gene lost 0 bases, with 12 bases spanning the gap. The CDR3 loop is CASSLEAGRLNTEAFF. The DNA for the CDR3 is TGCGCCAGCAGCTTGGAGGCTGGGAGATTGAACACTGAAGCTTTCTTT.

This clone was found once. V and J are TRBV6-5 and TRBJ2-3, with 9 nucleotides matching TRBD2. The CDR3 has 13 amino acids. V shed 7 bases, J shed 6 bases, and the junction held 5 bases outside the gene matches. Germline values: CDR1 MNHEY, CDR2 SVGAGI. The CDR3, as DNA: TGTGCCAGCACTAAAAGCGGGAGGGATACGCAGTATTTT. It codes for CASTKSGRDTQYF.